The 20 T cell receptor beta chains below were found in one sample sequenced in a study of T cell responses to AZD1222 COVID-19 vaccine. Method: immunoSEQ multiplex PCR; TCRdb's copy keeps in-frame clones and lacks some. Counted here are over 120,000 clones, 70% to 90% occurring once; the ten biggest clones make up approximately 5%. Sequenced material: peripheral blood, taken 28 days after the second AZD1222 dose. These receptors were collected from an adult who received the AZD1222 COVID-19 vaccine.

This clone was seen once. This chain uses TRBV30 with TRBJ1-2, with a weak D call TRBD1 (5 bases). CDR1 GTSNPN and CDR2 SVGIG come from the germline V gene (reference sequence). This CDR3 region has 18 residues. The V end was cut by 3 bases, the J end by 3 bases, with 26 bases between. Here the CDR3 DNA reads TGTGCCTGGAGCCCCAATGTACAAGGAGGGGAACTCGACTATGGCTACACCTTC. Translated: CAWSPNVQGGELDYGYTF.

Here the CDR3 reads CSARKGSLHF. The CDR3 DNA reads TGCAGTGCTAGAAAAGGCTCCCTCCACTTT. The chain has TRBV20-1 and TRBJ1-6; no firm D call. Trimming took off 2 bases at V and 14 bases at J, with 7 bases between the two ends. Germline assignment: CDR1 DFQATT and CDR2 SNEGSKA (reference sequence). The CDR3 consists of 10 residues.

This clone was found once. The V gene is TRBV2, the J gene TRBJ2-2; 10 bases map to TRBD2. The V segment lost 6 bases and the J segment 6 bases; nucleotides outside the gene matches: 7. Germline CDR1 SNHLY, CDR2 FYNNEI. This CDR3 comprises 15 residues. Here the CDR3 DNA reads TGTGCCAGCAGGCTAGCGGGGGTTTCTTCCGGGGAGCTGTTTTTT. Translating gives CASRLAGVSSGELFF.

The chain couples TRBV15 to TRBJ2-1; D possibly uses TRBD1 or TRBD2 (6 bases each). V was clipped by 0 bases and J by 7 bases, with 13 bases between them. CDR1 and CDR2 from the germline V gene are LNHNV and YYDKDF (reference sequence). This CDR3 contains 15 residues. This CDR3 reads CATSREGAGRNEQFF. In DNA, the CDR3 is TGTGCCACCAGCAGAGAGGGGGCGGGGAGGAATGAGCAGTTCTTC. The full variable domain, completed using reference TRBV15 and TRBJ2-1, is DAMVIQNPRYQVTQFGKPVTLSCSQTLNHNVMYWYQQKSSQAPKLLFHYYDKDFNNEADTPDNFQSRRPNTSFCFLDIRSPGLGDTAMYLCATSREGAGRNEQFFGPGTRLTVL.

This clone was seen once. The chain is built from TRBV6-6 and TRBJ1-1; D is uncertain. Germline CDR1 and CDR2: MNHNY and SVGAGI (reference sequence). This CDR3 region has 11 residues. Trimming shortened V by 5 bases and J by 6 bases, and 7 bases separated the two germline ends. The CDR3 here is CASSARAEAFF. In DNA, the CDR3 is TGTGCCAGCAGTGCGAGGGCTGAAGCTTTCTTT.

The gene calls are TRBV30 and TRBJ1-1, with a tentative D call TRBD1 (5 bases). The CDR3 runs 15 residues. Looked up from germline, CDR1 is GTSNPN and CDR2 is SVGIG (reference sequence). V gave up 5 bases and J gave up 5 bases, with 21 bases separating them. CDR3 loop: CAWESGLLGLTEAFF. CDR3 coding DNA: TGTGCCTGGGAGTCGGGACTTTTGGGACTTACTGAAGCTTTCTTT.

This sequence joins TRBV30 and TRBJ2-7; maybe TRBD1 (5 bases). Trimming cost V 3 bases and J 5 bases, with 11 bases left between them. Germline values: CDR1 GTSNPN, CDR2 SVGIG (reference sequence). This CDR3 comprises 12 residues. CDR3 coding DNA: TGTGCCTGGAGCCCAGGGTCCCACGAGCAGTACTTC. Its translation: CAWSPGSHEQYF.

The chain is built from TRBV4-1 and TRBJ1-4; 7 nucleotides agree with TRBD1. CDR1 MGHRA and CDR2 YSYEKL come from the germline V gene. Trimming took 2 bases from V and 8 from J; bases not matched to a gene: 11. CDR3 length: 16 residues. DNA of the CDR3: TGCGCCAGCAGCCAACCCACAGGGGCCCTTCGAGAAAAACTGTTTTTT. It is translated as CASSQPTGALREKLFF.

This clone was counted between two and nine times. The V and J genes are TRBV19 and TRBJ2-5; D is possibly TRBD2 (6 bases). The CDR3 consists of 14 residues. Trimming stripped 5 bases from V and 4 bases from J, with 14 bases between. Germline loops: CDR1 LNHDA, CDR2 SQIVND (reference sequence). DNA of the CDR3: TGTGCCAGTAGTTACCAGGGAGGAAGAGAGACCCAGTACTTC. Its protein product is CASSYQGGRETQYF.

This sequence joins TRBV6-6 and TRBJ2-7, with D uncertain. The CDR3 length is 14 residues. V was clipped by 6 bases and J by 1 base, with 13 bases between them. Germline CDR1 and CDR2: MNHNY and SVGAGI (reference sequence). The CDR3 spells CASSLSFGSYEQYF. The CDR3 nucleotides read TGTGCCAGCAGCCTCTCGTTTGGGTCCTACGAGCAGTACTTC.

This clone appeared once. The rearrangement joins TRBV7-6 to TRBJ1-4; D is perhaps TRBD1 (5 bases). This CDR3 contains 15 residues. Trimming removed 6 bases from V and 0 bases from J, with 11 bases in between. The germline CDR1 and CDR2 sequences are SGHVS and FNYEAQ. The CDR3 DNA sequence: TGTGCCAGCAGACCAGGGTTTGCAACTAATGAAAAACTGTTTTTT. This translates into CASRPGFATNEKLFF. The variable domain in full, with the rest retrieved from reference TRBV7-6 and TRBJ1-4, is GAGVSQSPRYKVTKRGQDVALRCDPISGHVSLYWYRQALGQGPEFLTYFNYEAQQDKSGLPNDRFSAERPEGSISTLTIQRTEQRDSAMYRCASRPGFATNEKLFFGSGTQLSVL.

This rearrangement joins TRBV24-1 to TRBJ2-3, with TRBD1 matching over 8 bases. The V gene end was trimmed by 4 bases and the J gene end by 0 bases; junction bases not matched to a gene: 5. The germline gives CDR1 KGHDR, CDR2 SFDVKD. CDR3 length equals 16 residues. The CDR3 loop is CATSDPGQGSTDTQYF. The CDR3 DNA follows: TGTGCCACCAGTGACCCTGGACAGGGTAGCACAGATACGCAGTATTTT.

In DNA form, the CDR3 reads TGTGCCAGTAGTTCTAACCAGGAGGGTGAAGCTTTCTTT. Protein product: CASSSNQEGEAFF. The V call is TRBV19, the J call TRBJ1-1; D not certain. Germline V lookup: CDR1 LNHDA, CDR2 SQIVND (reference sequence). V was trimmed by 5 bases and J by 7 bases, leaving 14 bases between them. The CDR3 runs 13 residues.

This sequence joins TRBV19 and TRBJ2-7; 9 bases line up with TRBD1. The CDR3 runs 14 residues. Germline V gene sequence: CDR1 LNHDA, CDR2 SQIVND (reference sequence). J lost 6 bases, V lost 6 bases, and 9 bases had no gene match. CDR3: CASSSPGQGGEQYF. In nucleotides, the CDR3 is TGTGCCAGTAGCTCTCCGGGACAGGGAGGCGAGCAGTACTTC. The complete variable domain, with remaining parts taken from reference TRBV19 and TRBJ2-7, reads DGGITQSPKYLFRKEGQNVTLSCEQNLNHDAMYWYRQDPGQGLRLIYYSQIVNDFQKGDIAEGYSVSREKKESFPLTVTSAQKNPTAFYLCASSSPGQGGEQYFGPGTRLTVT.

Only one count was recorded for this clone. The rearrangement links TRBV25-1 to TRBJ2-7, with unresolved D. The CDR3 covers 14 residues. CDR1 is MGHDK, CDR2 SYGVNS, per germline. Trimming pared 0 bases from V and 2 bases from J, leaving 8 bases between. The CDR3 here is CASSEYDTTYEQYF. The CDR3 DNA sequence: TGTGCCAGCAGTGAATATGACACAACCTACGAGCAGTACTTC.

The chain employs TRBV7-8 and TRBJ2-7; 9 bases map to TRBD1. V was clipped by 3 bases and J by 1 base; unmatched bases: 4. Germline V gives CDR1 SGHVS, CDR2 FQNEAQ. There are 15 residues in the CDR3. The CDR3 loop is CASSFYRGPSYEQYF. The CDR3 DNA is TGTGCCAGCAGCTTTTACAGGGGGCCTTCCTACGAGCAGTACTTC.

The V and J genes are TRBV11-3 and TRBJ2-1; the match to TRBD2 covers 7 bases. Unmatched junction bases numbered 9, after V lost 1 base and J lost 6 bases. Germline V CDR1 and CDR2: SGHNT, YENEEA. The CDR3 runs to 16 residues. CDR3 DNA sequence: TGTGCCAGCAGCTTAGGGGGCAGCGGGGAGGGCAATGAGCAGTTCTTC. Encoded protein: CASSLGGSGEGNEQFF.

The chain employs TRBV30 and TRBJ2-7; possible D gene TRBD1, 8 bases. The CDR3 extends over 15 amino acids. Trimming pared 3 bases from V and 5 bases from J, leaving 20 bases between. Germline V lookup: CDR1 GTSNPN, CDR2 SVGIG (reference sequence). Here the CDR3 DNA reads TGTGCCTGGAGGGGTGGAGACAGGGGAGGGCACGAGCAGTACTTC. This codes for CAWRGGDRGGHEQYF.

The chain links TRBV23-1 to TRBJ2-7; D might be TRBD1 or TRBD2, each matching 5 bases. TRBV23-1 is noted as an ORF with a role that remains uncertain. V dropped 4 bases and J dropped 3 bases, with 16 bases sitting between them. The CDR3 is made up of 15 amino acids. The CDR3 sequence: CASSRGDISVYEQYF. As DNA, the CDR3 is TGCGCCAGCAGTCGAGGGGATATCTCAGTCTACGAGCAGTACTTC.

Worth noting for this clone: Other DNA sequences within the sample encode an identical CDR3. CDR3 bases: TGTGCCTGGAGTGTACAGGGAGAGACCCAGTACTTC. It codes for CAWSVQGETQYF. This chain connects TRBV30 to TRBJ2-5; maybe TRBD1 (6 bases). The CDR3 length is 12 residues. CDR1 and CDR2 (germline): GTSNPN, SVGIG (reference sequence). Trimming removed 0 bases at V and 4 bases at J, with 6 bases between. The variable domain in full, completed from reference TRBV30 and TRBJ2-5, reads SQTIHQWPATLVQPVGSPLSLECTVEGTSNPNLYWYRQAAGRGLQLLFYSVGIGQISSEVPQNLSASRPQDRQFILSSKKLLLSDSGFYLCAWSVQGETQYFGPGTRLLVL.